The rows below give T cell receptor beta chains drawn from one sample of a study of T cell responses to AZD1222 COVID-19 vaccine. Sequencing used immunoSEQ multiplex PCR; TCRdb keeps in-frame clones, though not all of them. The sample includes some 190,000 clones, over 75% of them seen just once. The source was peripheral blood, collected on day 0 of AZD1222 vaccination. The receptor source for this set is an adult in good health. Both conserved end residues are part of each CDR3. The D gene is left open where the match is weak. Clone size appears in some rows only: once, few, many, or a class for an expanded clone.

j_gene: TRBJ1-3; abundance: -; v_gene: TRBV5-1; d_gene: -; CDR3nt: TGCGCCAGCAGCTTCCCCTTCCCCGGGGACTCTGGAAACACCATATATTTT; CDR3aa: CASSFPFPGDSGNTIYF
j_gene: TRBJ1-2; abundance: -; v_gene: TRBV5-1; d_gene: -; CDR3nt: TGCGCCAGCAGCTCGGGGGCGCCCGGCTACACCTTC; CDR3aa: CASSSGAPGYTF
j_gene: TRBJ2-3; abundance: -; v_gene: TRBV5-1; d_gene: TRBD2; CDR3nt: TGCGCCAGCAGCCTAATTACGGGAACTAGCGGGGTCACAGATACGCAGTATTTT; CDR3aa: CASSLITGTSGVTDTQYF
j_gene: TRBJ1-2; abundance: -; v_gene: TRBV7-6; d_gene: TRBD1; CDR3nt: TGTGCCAGCAGCTCCGGGACAGGGTTGTATGGCTACACCTTC; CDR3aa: CASSSGTGLYGYTF
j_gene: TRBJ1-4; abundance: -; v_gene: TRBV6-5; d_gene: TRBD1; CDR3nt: TGTGCCAGCAGTCAAACAGGGGGAAGTTACGAAAAACTGTTTTTT; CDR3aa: CASSQTGGSYEKLFF
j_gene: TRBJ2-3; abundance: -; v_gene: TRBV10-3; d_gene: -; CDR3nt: TGTGCCATCAGTGATATGGGGGGCACAGATACGCAGTATTTT; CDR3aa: CAISDMGGTDTQYF
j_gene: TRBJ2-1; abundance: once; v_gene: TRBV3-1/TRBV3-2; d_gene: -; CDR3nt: TGTGCCAGCAGCCCCATGGGTCGGGGGGCTGGGGATGAGCAGTTCTTC; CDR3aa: CASSPMGRGAGDEQFF
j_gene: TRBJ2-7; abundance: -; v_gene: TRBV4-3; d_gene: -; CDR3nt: TGCGCCAGCAGCCGGGAAGCGGTCCCTAACTACGAGCAGTACTTC; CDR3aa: CASSREAVPNYEQYF
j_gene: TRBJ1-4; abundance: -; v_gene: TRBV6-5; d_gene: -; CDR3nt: TGTGCCAGCAGTTACTCCATAGGGGAAAAACTGTTTTTT; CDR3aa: CASSYSIGEKLFF
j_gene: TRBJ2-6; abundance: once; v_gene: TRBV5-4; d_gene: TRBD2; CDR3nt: TGTGCCAGCAGCTTGTCTAGCGGGGGTTCTGGTGCCAACGTCCTGACTTTC; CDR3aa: CASSLSSGGSGANVLTF
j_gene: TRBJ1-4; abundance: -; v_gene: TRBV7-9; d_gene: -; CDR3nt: TGTGCCAGCAGCCCTTGGGAGAGGGAAAAACTGTTTTTT; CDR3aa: CASSPWEREKLFF
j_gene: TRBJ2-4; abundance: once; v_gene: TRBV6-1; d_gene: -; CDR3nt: TGTGCCAGCAGTGAAACAACGGGGGACAACATTCAGTACTTC; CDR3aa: CASSETTGDNIQYF
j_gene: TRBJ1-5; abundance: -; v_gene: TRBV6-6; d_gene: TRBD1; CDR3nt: TGTGCCAGCAACCAGGGGACAGGGGGGGATCAGCCCCAGCATTTT; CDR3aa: CASNQGTGGDQPQHF
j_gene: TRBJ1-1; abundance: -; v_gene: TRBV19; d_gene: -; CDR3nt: TGTGCCAGTACCTGGGGGGAAGGAAGCACTGAAGCTTTCTTT; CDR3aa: CASTWGEGSTEAFF
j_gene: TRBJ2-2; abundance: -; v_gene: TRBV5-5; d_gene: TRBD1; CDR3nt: TGTGCCAGCAGCGGCCGCGACAGGGTCACCGGGGAGCTGTTTTTT; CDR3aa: CASSGRDRVTGELFF
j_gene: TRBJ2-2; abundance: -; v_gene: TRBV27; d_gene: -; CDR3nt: TGTGCCAGCAGTCCCAGGGGTAACGGGGAGCTGTTTTTT; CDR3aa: CASSPRGNGELFF
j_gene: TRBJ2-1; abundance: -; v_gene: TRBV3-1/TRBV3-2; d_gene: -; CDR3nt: TGTGCCAGCAGCCCCAGACCAAACGGGCATGAGCAGTTCTTC; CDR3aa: CASSPRPNGHEQFF
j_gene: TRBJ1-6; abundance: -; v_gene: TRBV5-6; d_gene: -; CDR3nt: TGTGCCAGCAGCTTAGACTACGGGGGAGTTAGTCCCTATAATTCACCCCTCCACTTT; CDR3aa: CASSLDYGGVSPYNSPLHF
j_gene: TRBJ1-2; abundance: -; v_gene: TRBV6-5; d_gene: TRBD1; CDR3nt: TGTGCCAGCAGTTACCTAGGGACAGGGGGGGACTATGGCTACACCTTC; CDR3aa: CASSYLGTGGDYGYTF
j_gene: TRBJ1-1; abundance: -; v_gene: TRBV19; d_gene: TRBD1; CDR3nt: TGTGCCAGTAGTGTCGAGCCGGGACAGGGGTTGAACACTGAAGCTTTCTTT; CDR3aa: CASSVEPGQGLNTEAFF
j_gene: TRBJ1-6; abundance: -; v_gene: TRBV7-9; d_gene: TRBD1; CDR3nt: TGTGCCAGCAGCCGACAGGGGTCCGATTCACCCCTCCACTTT; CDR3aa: CASSRQGSDSPLHF
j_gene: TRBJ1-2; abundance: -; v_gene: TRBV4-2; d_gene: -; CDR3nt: TGTGCCAGCAGCCAAGCCGTTGCTAACTATGGCTACACCTTC; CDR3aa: CASSQAVANYGYTF